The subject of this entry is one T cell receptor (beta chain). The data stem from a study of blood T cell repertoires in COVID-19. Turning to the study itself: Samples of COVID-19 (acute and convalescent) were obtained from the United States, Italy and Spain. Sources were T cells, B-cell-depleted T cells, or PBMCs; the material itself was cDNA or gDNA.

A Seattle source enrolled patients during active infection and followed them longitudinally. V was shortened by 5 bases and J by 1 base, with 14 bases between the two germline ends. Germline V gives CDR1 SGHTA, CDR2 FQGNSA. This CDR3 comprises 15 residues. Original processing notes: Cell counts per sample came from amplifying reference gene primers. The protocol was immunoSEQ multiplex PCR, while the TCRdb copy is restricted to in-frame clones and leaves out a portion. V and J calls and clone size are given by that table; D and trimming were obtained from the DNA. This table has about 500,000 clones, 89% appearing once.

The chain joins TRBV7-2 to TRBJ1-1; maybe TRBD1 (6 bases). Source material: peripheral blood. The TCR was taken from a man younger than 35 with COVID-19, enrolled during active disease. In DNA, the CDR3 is TGTGCCAGCAGCCAATGGACAGTTGCGAACACTGAAGCTTTCTTT. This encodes CASSQWTVANTEAFF.